This note documents a single TCR beta chain sequence. Germline CDR1 GTSNPN, CDR2 SVGIG (reference sequence). Trimming pared 2 bases from V and 2 bases from J, leaving 9 bases between. The CDR3 runs 13 residues. How the authors handled the data: Nucleated cell number was recorded as an estimate derived from reference gene primer amplification. Some clones are missing from TCRdb's copy, which holds only in-frame ones; the method was immunoSEQ multiplex PCR. That table furnishes V, J and clone size, whereas the DNA furnished D and trimming. In the table there are 240,000 or so clones, around 89% of which are singletons. The data stem from a study of blood T cell repertoires in COVID-19. Turning to the study itself: Some COVID-19 samples were acute and others convalescent; all came from the United States, Italy and Spain. T cells, B-cell-depleted T cells, or PBMCs supplied cDNA or gDNA.

The source is a woman in her 40s who had recovered from COVID-19. Sequencing used peripheral blood. The genes are TRBV30 and TRBJ1-2, with TRBD1 as a possible D gene (6 bases). DNA of the CDR3: TGTGCCTGGAGTCCCAGGGGAAACTATGGCTACACCTTC. Its protein is CAWSPRGNYGYTF.